This T cell receptor beta chain was identified during a study of CXCR3-negative and CXCR3-positive naive CD8 T cells. Whole-study context: Some 150 million TRB reads were obtained in total, which works out to about 1.5 +/- 0.3 million per library. Study results and limitations: Cryopreserved cells showed partially decreased CXCR3 expression, and most assays used fresh PBMCs. CXCR3-negative naive cells had less hydrophobic TRB CDR3s than did CXCR3-positive naive cells.

In the case of this clonotype: Its antigen is unidentified.

In preparing the TRB cDNA libraries, 5' RACE with UMI labels was used. One entry per CDR3 protein, without DNA, is what TCRdb gives after re-calling the 5' RACE reads. The listing contains approximately 120,000 distinct CDR3 sequences. Looked up from germline, CDR1 is WSHSY and CDR2 is SAAADI. There are 12 residues in the CDR3. V and J are TRBV10-2 and TRBJ2-7. The clonotype originates from a human donor in good health. Some clones in this sample may be carry-over from other donors' samples. The sample was naive CXCR3+ CD8+ T cells from blood. Subset described: CD45RO-CCR7+CD27+CD95- naive CD8+ T cells expressing CXCR3 (TNR3+). The CDR3 loop is CASSFGPYEQYF.